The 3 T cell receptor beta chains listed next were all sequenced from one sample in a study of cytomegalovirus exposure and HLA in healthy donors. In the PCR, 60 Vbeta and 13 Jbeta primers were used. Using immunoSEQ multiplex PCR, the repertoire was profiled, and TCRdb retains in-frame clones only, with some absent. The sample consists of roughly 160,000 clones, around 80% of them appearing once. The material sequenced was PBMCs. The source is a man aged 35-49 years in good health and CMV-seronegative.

CDR3 loop: CASSLRAEYLEGQFF. CDR3 in DNA: TGTGCCAGCAGCTTAAGGGCAGAGTACCTAGAGGGGCAGTTCTTC. V and J are TRBV7-9 and TRBJ2-1; TRBD2 might be the D (5 bases). From germline, CDR1 is SEHNR and CDR2 FQNEAQ (reference sequence). CDR3 size: 15 residues. Trimming took off 2 bases at V and 12 bases at J, with 20 bases between the two ends.

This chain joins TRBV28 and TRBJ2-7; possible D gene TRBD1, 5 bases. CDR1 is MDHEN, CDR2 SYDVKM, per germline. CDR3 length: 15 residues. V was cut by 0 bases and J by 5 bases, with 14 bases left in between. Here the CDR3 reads CASSLWQGYQNEQYF. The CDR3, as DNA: TGTGCCAGCAGTTTATGGCAGGGTTATCAGAACGAGCAGTACTTC.

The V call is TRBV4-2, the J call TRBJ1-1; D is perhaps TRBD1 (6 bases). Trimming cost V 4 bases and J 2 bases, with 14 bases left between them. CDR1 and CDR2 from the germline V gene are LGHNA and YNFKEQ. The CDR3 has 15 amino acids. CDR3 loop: CASSRGQGINTEAFF. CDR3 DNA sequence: TGTGCCAGCAGCCGAGGTCAGGGGATAAACACTGAAGCTTTCTTT.